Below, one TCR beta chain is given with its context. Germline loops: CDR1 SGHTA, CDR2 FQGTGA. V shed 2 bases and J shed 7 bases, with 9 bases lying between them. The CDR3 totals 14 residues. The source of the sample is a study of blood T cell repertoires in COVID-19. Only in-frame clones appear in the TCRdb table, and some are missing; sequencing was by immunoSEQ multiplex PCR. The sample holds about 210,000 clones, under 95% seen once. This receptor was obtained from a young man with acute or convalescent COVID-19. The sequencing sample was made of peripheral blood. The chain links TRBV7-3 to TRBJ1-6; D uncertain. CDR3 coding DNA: TGTGCCAGCAGCTTAGGCGGGCCGAATTCACCCCTCCACTTT. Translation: CASSLGGPNSPLHF.